These 18 T cell receptor beta chains were all obtained from the same sample, sequenced in a study of sequential checkpoint blockade in melanoma. TCRdb keeps only in-frame clones here, not all; method: immunoSEQ multiplex PCR. This table has approximately 11,000 clones, roughly 77% appearing once. The treatment here: randomized to nivolumab then ipilimumab (arm A) or the reverse (arm B). The sample in question was CD8+ T cells sorted from blood (inferred from file names), obtained from a patient given nivolumab and ipilimumab in sequence. The receptors were gathered from a human donor with melanoma.

Concerning this clone: The same CDR3 is also encoded by other DNA sequences in this sample. The chain combines TRBV7-3 with TRBJ2-1; weak D call: TRBD2 (5 bases). CDR3 size: 15 residues. Germline CDR1 reads SGHTA; CDR2 reads FQGTGA. Trimming removed 2 bases from V and 1 base from J, with 9 bases in between. The CDR3 nucleotides are TGTGCCAGCAGCTTACGGGGTGGGTCCTACAATGAGCAGTTCTTC. Translating it yields CASSLRGGSYNEQFF. The entire variable domain, with the rest obtained from reference TRBV7-3 and TRBJ2-1, is as follows: GAGVSQTPSNKVTEKGKYVELRCDPISGHTALYWYRQSLGQGPEFLIYFQGTGAADDSGLPNDRFFAVRPEGSVSTLKIQRTERGDSAVYLCASSLRGGSYNEQFFGPGTRLTVL.

The chain employs TRBV2 and TRBJ2-3; 9 bases match TRBD2. This CDR3 has 14 residues. Losses at the gene ends were 11 bases for V and 2 bases for J; bases not matched to a gene: 8. Germline CDR1 and CDR2: SNHLY and FYNNEI. In nucleotides, the CDR3 is TGTGCCGGGAAGCCTAGCGGGGCCACAGATACGCAGTATTTT. Amino acids: CAGKPSGATDTQYF.

This clone appeared once. The chain employs TRBV4-2 and TRBJ2-5, with 7 bases fitting TRBD2. J lost 0 bases, V lost 1 base, and 2 bases had no gene match. This CDR3 is 15 amino acids long. Germline CDR1 and CDR2: LGHNA and YNFKEQ. Here the CDR3 reads CASSQGAGDQETQYF. The CDR3 DNA is TGTGCCAGCAGCCAAGGGGCGGGGGACCAAGAGACCCAGTACTTC.

This clone is categorized as medium-sized. V gene TRBV9 combines with J gene TRBJ1-5; D perhaps matches TRBD1 (5 bases). Germline values: CDR1 SGDLS, CDR2 YYNGEE. This CDR3 comprises 13 residues. V shed 0 bases and J shed 7 bases, with 8 bases lying between them. The CDR3 sequence is CASSVGRGQPQHF. In nucleotides, the CDR3 is TGTGCCAGCAGCGTAGGAAGGGGCCAGCCCCAGCATTTT.

This clone was seen only a few times. The V call is TRBV5-8, the J call TRBJ1-5; D gene unclear. This CDR3 is built from 14 residues. Trimming shortened V by 4 bases and J by 4 bases, and 12 bases separated the two germline ends. Germline assignment: CDR1 SGHTS and CDR2 YDEGEE. CDR3 DNA sequence: TGTGCCAGCAGCGTAGGAGGGCCGAATCAGCCCCAGCATTTT. This codes for CASSVGGPNQPQHF.

In this sample, this clone turned up a few times. V is TRBV9 and J is TRBJ2-7, with TRBD2 matching over 8 bases. From germline, CDR1 is SGDLS and CDR2 YYNGEE. The CDR3 has 16 residues. V shed 0 bases and J 0 bases; nucleotides not matched to a gene: 5. The DNA for the CDR3 is TGTGCCAGCAGCGTAGGGACGGGGACTAGCTCCTACGAGCAGTACTTC. Translating it yields CASSVGTGTSSYEQYF.

The J gene is TRBJ2-7, the V gene TRBV7-9; TRBD2 matches at 11 bases. Trimming took 7 bases from V and 5 from J; bases not matched to a gene: 7. Germline loops: CDR1 SEHNR, CDR2 FQNEAQ (reference sequence). The CDR3 covers 14 residues. CDR3 loop: CASTLSGRADEQYF. CDR3 DNA sequence: TGTGCCAGCACCCTTAGCGGGAGGGCAGACGAGCAGTACTTC.

The V and J genes are TRBV9 and TRBJ2-3, with 8 positions matching TRBD2. J gave up 2 bases and V 0 bases, and 11 bases lay outside the gene matches. CDR1 is SGDLS and CDR2 is YYNGEE in the germline V gene. This CDR3 spans 18 amino acids. The CDR3 here is CASSVEAHGGGPTDTQYF. DNA of the CDR3: TGTGCCAGCAGCGTAGAGGCCCACGGGGGGGGGCCCACAGATACGCAGTATTTT.

This chain joins TRBV30 and TRBJ1-4, with D perhaps matching TRBD1 (6 bases). CDR3 length: 16 residues. Trimming took off 3 bases at V and 6 bases at J, with 20 bases between the two ends. Germline V lookup: CDR1 GTSNPN, CDR2 SVGIG (reference sequence). The CDR3 loop is CAWRGSFRGADEKLFF. CDR3 in DNA: TGTGCCTGGAGGGGCTCCTTTCGGGGGGCCGATGAAAAACTGTTTTTT.

The chain is built from TRBV6-5 and TRBJ1-3; TRBD1 aligns across 7 bases. The CDR3 runs to 15 residues. The V segment lost 2 bases and the J segment 3 bases; nucleotides outside the gene matches: 4. The germline V gene has CDR1 MNHEY and CDR2 SVGAGI. Here the CDR3 DNA reads TGTGCCAGCAGTTACGCGGGACAGTTTGGAAACACCATATATTTT. Protein product: CASSYAGQFGNTIYF.

The J gene is TRBJ2-2, the V gene TRBV29-1, with TRBD1 identical over 7 bases. Trimming removed 5 bases from V and 7 bases from J; junction bases left unmatched: 1. Germline V gene lookup returns CDR1 SQVTM and CDR2 ANQGSEA. The CDR3 is 11 amino acids. In DNA, the CDR3 is TGCAGCGTTCAGGGGGTCGGGGAGCTGTTTTTT. Translating gives CSVQGVGELFF.

The chain employs TRBV4-2 and TRBJ1-2; D possibly corresponds to TRBD1 (5 bases). V gave up 2 bases and J gave up 4 bases, with 14 bases separating them. The CDR3 consists of 15 residues. Germline-derived CDR1 and CDR2 are LGHNA and YNFKEQ. In DNA, the CDR3 is TGTGCCAGCAGCCAACCTACCGGGGACTTCTATGGCTACACCTTC. Its protein is CASSQPTGDFYGYTF.

The CDR3 DNA reads TGTGCCAGCAGTTACACTAGCGGGGGGGCAGATACGCAGTATTTT. It specifies CASSYTSGGADTQYF. This rearrangement joins TRBV6-5 to TRBJ2-3; 13 bases match TRBD2. This CDR3 spans 15 amino acids. The germline CDR1 and CDR2 sequences are MNHEY and SVGAGI. The V segment lost 2 bases and the J segment 4 bases; nucleotides outside the gene matches: 0.

V usage is TRBV6-6 and J usage is TRBJ2-5, with D maybe TRBD2 (5 bases). The CDR3 loop spans 13 amino acids. Germline V gene sequence: CDR1 MNHNY, CDR2 SVGAGI (reference sequence). V lost 0 bases and J lost 5, with 7 bases in between. The CDR3 loop is CASSYSQRETQYF. As DNA, the CDR3 is TGTGCCAGCAGTTACTCCCAGCGGGAGACCCAGTACTTC.

This chain connects TRBV2 to TRBJ2-4; D perhaps matches TRBD2 (6 bases). Trimming stripped 3 bases from V and 2 bases from J, with 14 bases between. Looked up from germline, CDR1 is SNHLY and CDR2 is FYNNEI. The CDR3 sequence is 16 residues long. The CDR3 spells CASSEPWGVTKNIQYF. The CDR3 nucleotides read TGTGCCAGCAGTGAGCCGTGGGGGGTCACCAAAAACATTCAGTACTTC. Using reference TRBV2 and TRBJ2-4 for the parts outside the CDR3, the full variable domain is EPEVTQTPSHQVTQMGQEVILRCVPISNHLYFYWYRQILGQKVEFLVSFYNNEISEKSEIFDDQFSVERPDGSNFTLKIRSTKLEDSAMYFCASSEPWGVTKNIQYFGAGTRLSVL.

V usage is TRBV6-6 and J usage is TRBJ2-7; D is possibly TRBD2 (5 bases). The CDR3 is 14 amino acids. CDR1 and CDR2 from the germline V gene are MNHNY and SVGAGI (reference sequence). Trimming cost V 2 bases and J 5 bases, with 13 bases left between them. CDR3 DNA sequence: TGTGCCAGCAGTTACGGACGGGGTGGGGACGAGCAGTACTTC. Translating gives CASSYGRGGDEQYF.

V usage is TRBV18 and J usage is TRBJ2-7, with TRBD2 matching 7 bases. This CDR3 has 15 residues. The trim removed 3 bases at V and 1 base at J, leaving 6 bases unmatched. Germline V gives CDR1 KGHSH, CDR2 LQKENI. The CDR3 protein is CASSPSGEPSYEQYF. The CDR3 DNA follows: TGTGCCAGCTCACCGAGCGGGGAGCCTTCCTACGAGCAGTACTTC.

The rearrangement uses TRBV28 and TRBJ2-1, with a tentative D call TRBD1 (7 bases). CDR1 is MDHEN and CDR2 is SYDVKM in the germline V gene. The CDR3 totals 14 residues. The V end was cut by 1 base, the J end by 9 bases, with 13 bases between. The CDR3 loop is CASSLSGDSCEQFF. For the CDR3, the DNA is TGTGCCAGCAGTTTATCGGGGGACAGCTGTGAGCAGTTCTTC.